This T cell receptor (beta chain) derives from a study of T cell repertoires in cytomegalovirus infection. This clonotype was seen repeatedly, ten times or more. The germline CDR1 and CDR2 sequences are SGHTS and YDEGEE. This CDR3 comprises 15 residues. The V and J ends lost 4 bases and 0 bases respectively, with 13 bases between them. TCRdb used MiXCR to reprocess the reads, holding one entry per CDR3 protein. The sample consists of around 450,000 distinct CDR3 sequences, around 11% of them appearing once. The clonotype comes from a human donor in good health (CMV status not recorded). Some clones in this sample may be carry-over from other donors' samples. The chain recombines TRBV5-8 with TRBJ1-1; D gene uncertain. Input material: PBMCs. This CDR3 reads CASSTGSRMNTEAFF. Here the CDR3 DNA reads TGTGCCAGCAGCACTGGATCGAGAATGAACACTGAAGCTTTCTTT.